This entry concerns a single T cell receptor (beta chain). The antigen is not known. Germline V gives CDR1 MDHEN, CDR2 SYDVKM. The CDR3 contains 11 residues. Trimming cost V 8 bases and J 0 bases, with 4 bases left between them. TCRdb keeps only in-frame clones here, not all; method: immunoSEQ multiplex PCR. The sample records about 20,000 clones, about 90% being singletons. The sample comes from a study of untreated major depressive disorder. Study results and limitations: Depressed patients' CD4+ T cells carried increased TRBV05-01 (Vbeta 5.1) usage versus control CD4+ T cells.

No current or lifetime mood disorder and depressive symptom score of 5 or less defined controls. Sample: CD4+ T cells from PBMCs. This chain connects TRBV28 to TRBJ1-2; D gene uncertain. This receptor was identified in a woman aged 30 to 39 in good health. The CDR3: CASGSNYGYTF. The CDR3 DNA reads TGTGCCAGCGGATCTAACTATGGCTACACCTTC.